This T cell receptor beta chain was recovered during a study of blood T cells in healthy people across ages. This clonotype was seen at least ten times. What it recognizes is unknown. The people who gave samples were healthy Caucasians from Russia, aged roughly 6 to 100. Next came a second PCR, run for about 7 to 12 cycles, which used a sample-barcoded 5' primer along with a J-beta primer mix. Every cDNA was tagged by a template-switch adaptor with 12 random nucleotides. At least 2.5 million CDR3-containing paired-end reads were obtained per sample. TCRdb ran MiXCR on the 5' RACE reads and lists one entry per CDR3 protein. The top ten clones hold approximately 37% of a sample with hundreds of thousands of distinct CDR3 sequences, roughly 53% of them seen once. Findings and limits, study-wide: Without sorted subsets, naive and antigen-experienced compartments could not be conclusively compared.

Trimming took 5 bases from V and 1 from J; bases not matched to a gene: 1. The CDR3 sequence is 13 residues long. Germline assignment: CDR1 KGHSH and CDR2 LQKENI. V usage is TRBV18 and J usage is TRBJ2-5; 7 bases fit TRBD1. The source is a man aged 55 to 70 in good health. Source material: blood. CDR3 protein: CASSTGAQETQYF. The CDR3 DNA reads as TGTGCCAGCTCAACAGGGGCCCAAGAGACCCAGTACTTC. The full variable domain, with the rest looked up from reference TRBV18 and TRBJ2-5, is NAGVMQNPRHLVRRRGQEARLRCSPMKGHSHVYWYRQLPEEGLKFMVYLQKENIIDESGMPKERFSAEFPKEGPSILRIQQVVRGDSAAYFCASSTGAQETQYFGPGTRLLVL.